The 5 T cell receptor beta chains presented below share a single source sample, sequenced in a study of blood T cell repertoires in COVID-19. Data came from immunoSEQ multiplex PCR; TCRdb stores just in-frame clones and leaves some out. The table lists nearly 300,000 clones, 70% to 85% of them singletons. The source material was peripheral blood. The receptors were gathered from a human donor with COVID-19, enrolled during active disease. The donor label of this sample is uncertain.

The chain uses TRBV28 and TRBJ2-7; possible D gene TRBD2, 7 bases. CDR3 length: 13 amino acids. V was shortened by 3 bases and J by 7 bases, with 13 bases between the two germline ends. Looked up from germline, CDR1 is MDHEN and CDR2 is SYDVKM. As DNA, the CDR3 is TGTGCCAGCAGTTTCCGGGGGGCTGGGGAGCAGTACTTC. Residues: CASSFRGAGEQYF. Together with reference TRBV28 and TRBJ2-7, the CDR3 gives the full variable domain: DVKVTQSSRYLVKRTGEKVFLECVQDMDHENMFWYRQDPGLGLRLIYFSYDVKMKEKGDIPEGYSVSREKKERFSLILESASTNQTSMYLCASSFRGAGEQYFGPGTRLTVT.

The chain couples TRBV4-2 to TRBJ2-1; tentative D call: TRBD2 (6 bases). Germline values: CDR1 LGHNA, CDR2 YNFKEQ. Between the trimmed V and J ends, which lost 0 bases and 6 bases, there was a span of 18 bases. There are 17 residues in the CDR3. The CDR3 DNA reads TGTGCCAGCAGCCAAGATCTGGGGCGGGACCCTCCCAATGAGCAGTTCTTC. Its translation: CASSQDLGRDPPNEQFF.

The gene calls are TRBV20-1 and TRBJ2-7, with D possibly TRBD1 on 5 matching bases. Germline V gene lookup returns CDR1 DFQATT and CDR2 SNEGSKA (reference sequence). The ends were cut back, 6 bases at V and 1 base at J, with 7 bases in the middle. The CDR3 is 11 residues long. This CDR3 is CSARVSYEQYF. CDR3 in DNA: TGCAGTGCCAGGGTGTCCTACGAGCAGTACTTC.

The genes are TRBV9 and TRBJ1-5, with D perhaps TRBD1 (6 bases). The CDR3 has 15 residues. The germline gives CDR1 SGDLS, CDR2 YYNGEE. V was trimmed by 4 bases and J by 3 bases, leaving 14 bases between them. The CDR3 reads CASSLTGSNNQPQHF. Written as DNA, the CDR3 is TGTGCCAGCAGCTTGACAGGTTCCAACAATCAGCCCCAGCATTTT.

The rearrangement links TRBV6-5 to TRBJ2-7; possibly TRBD2 for D (5 bases). V lost 7 bases, J lost 11 bases, and 24 bases lay in between. The CDR3 loop spans 14 amino acids. CDR1 MNHEY and CDR2 SVGAGI come from the germline V gene. For the CDR3, the DNA is TGTGCCAGCAAACCCACACCCCCCCATGGGGAGAAGTACTTC. Its translation: CASKPTPPHGEKYF.